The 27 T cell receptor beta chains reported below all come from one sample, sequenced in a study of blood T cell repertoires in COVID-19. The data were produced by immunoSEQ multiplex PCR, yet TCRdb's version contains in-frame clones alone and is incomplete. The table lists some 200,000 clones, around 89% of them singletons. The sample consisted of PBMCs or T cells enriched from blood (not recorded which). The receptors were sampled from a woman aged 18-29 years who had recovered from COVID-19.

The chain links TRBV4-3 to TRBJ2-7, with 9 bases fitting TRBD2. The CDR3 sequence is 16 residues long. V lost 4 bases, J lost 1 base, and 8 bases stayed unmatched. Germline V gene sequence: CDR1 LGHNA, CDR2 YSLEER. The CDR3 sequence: CASSPAGGARSYEQYF. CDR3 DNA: TGCGCCAGCAGCCCCGCGGGGGGGGCAAGATCCTACGAGCAGTACTTC.

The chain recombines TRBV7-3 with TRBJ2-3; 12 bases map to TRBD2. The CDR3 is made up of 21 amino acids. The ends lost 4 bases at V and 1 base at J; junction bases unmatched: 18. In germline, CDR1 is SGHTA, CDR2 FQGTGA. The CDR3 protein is CASSSQIPTSGRNDGTDTQYF. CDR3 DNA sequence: TGTGCCAGCAGCTCGCAGATACCGACTAGCGGGAGAAACGATGGCACAGATACGCAGTATTTT. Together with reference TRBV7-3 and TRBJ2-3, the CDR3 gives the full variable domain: GAGVSQTPSNKVTEKGKYVELRCDPISGHTALYWYRQSLGQGPEFLIYFQGTGAADDSGLPNDRFFAVRPEGSVSTLKIQRTERGDSAVYLCASSSQIPTSGRNDGTDTQYFGPGTRLTVL.

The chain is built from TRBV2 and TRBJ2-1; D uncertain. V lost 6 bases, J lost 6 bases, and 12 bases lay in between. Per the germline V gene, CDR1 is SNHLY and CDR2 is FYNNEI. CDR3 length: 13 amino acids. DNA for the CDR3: TGTGCCAGCAGGCCGATTCAAGCCAATGAGCAGTTCTTC. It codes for CASRPIQANEQFF.

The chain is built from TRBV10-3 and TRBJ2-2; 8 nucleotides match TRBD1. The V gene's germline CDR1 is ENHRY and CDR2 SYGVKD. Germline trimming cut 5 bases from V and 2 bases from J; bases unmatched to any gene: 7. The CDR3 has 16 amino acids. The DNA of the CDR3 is TGTGCCATCAGTTTCACAGGGGGACGAAACACCGGGGAGCTGTTTTTT. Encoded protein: CAISFTGGRNTGELFF.

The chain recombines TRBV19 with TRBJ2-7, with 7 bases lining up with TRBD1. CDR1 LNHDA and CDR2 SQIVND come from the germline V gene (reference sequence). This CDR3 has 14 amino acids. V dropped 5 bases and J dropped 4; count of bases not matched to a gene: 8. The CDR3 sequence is CASSGTGTVYEQYF. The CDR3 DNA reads TGTGCCAGTAGTGGTACCGGGACAGTGTACGAGCAGTACTTC.

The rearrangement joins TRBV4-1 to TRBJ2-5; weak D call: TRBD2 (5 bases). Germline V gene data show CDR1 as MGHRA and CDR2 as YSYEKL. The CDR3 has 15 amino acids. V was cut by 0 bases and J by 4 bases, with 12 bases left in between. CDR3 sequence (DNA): TGCGCCAGCAGCCAAGATTGGGCTAGCTTAGAGACCCAGTACTTC. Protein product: CASSQDWASLETQYF.

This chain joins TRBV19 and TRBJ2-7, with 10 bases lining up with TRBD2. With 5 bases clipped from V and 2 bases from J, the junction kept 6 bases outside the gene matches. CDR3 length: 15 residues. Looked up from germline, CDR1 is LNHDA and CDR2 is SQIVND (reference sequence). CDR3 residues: CASSVRTSGTYEQYF. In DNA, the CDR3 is TGTGCCAGTAGTGTTCGGACTAGCGGTACCTACGAGCAGTACTTC.

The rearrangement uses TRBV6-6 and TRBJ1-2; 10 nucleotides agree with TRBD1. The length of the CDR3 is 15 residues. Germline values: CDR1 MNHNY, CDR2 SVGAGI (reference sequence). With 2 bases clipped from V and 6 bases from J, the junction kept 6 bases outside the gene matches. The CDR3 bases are TGTGCCAGCAGTTACGCCCTCGGACAGGGGGATGGCTACACCTTC. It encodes CASSYALGQGDGYTF.

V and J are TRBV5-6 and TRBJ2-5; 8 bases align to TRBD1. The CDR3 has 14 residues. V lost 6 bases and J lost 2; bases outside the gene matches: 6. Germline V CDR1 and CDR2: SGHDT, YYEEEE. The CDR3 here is CASTVRDRQETQYF. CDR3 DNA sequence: TGTGCCAGCACCGTCCGGGACAGGCAAGAGACCCAGTACTTC.

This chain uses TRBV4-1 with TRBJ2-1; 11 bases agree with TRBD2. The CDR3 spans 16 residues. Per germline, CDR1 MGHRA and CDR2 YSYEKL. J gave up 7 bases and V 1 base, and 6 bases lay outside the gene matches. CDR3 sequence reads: CASSQGTSGRGNEQFF. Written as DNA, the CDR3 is TGCGCCAGCAGCCAAGGCACTAGCGGGAGAGGAAATGAGCAGTTCTTC.

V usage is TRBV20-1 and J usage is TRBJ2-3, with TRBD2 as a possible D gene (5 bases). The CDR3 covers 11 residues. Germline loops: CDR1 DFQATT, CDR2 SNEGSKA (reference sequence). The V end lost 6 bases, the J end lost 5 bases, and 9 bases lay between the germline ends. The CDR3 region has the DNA TGCAGTGCCCGCCGGGAAGATACGCAGTATTTT. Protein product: CSARREDTQYF.

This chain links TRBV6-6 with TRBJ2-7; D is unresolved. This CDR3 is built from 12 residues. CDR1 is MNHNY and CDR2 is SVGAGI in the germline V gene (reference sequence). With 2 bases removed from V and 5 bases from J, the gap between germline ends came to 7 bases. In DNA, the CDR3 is TGTGCCAGCAGTTACCGAGGAGACGAGCAGTACTTC. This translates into CASSYRGDEQYF.

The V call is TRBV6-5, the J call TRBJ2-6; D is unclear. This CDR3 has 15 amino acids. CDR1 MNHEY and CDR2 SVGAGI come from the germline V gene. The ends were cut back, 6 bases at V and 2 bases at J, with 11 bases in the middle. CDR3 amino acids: CASSGGRTGANVLTF. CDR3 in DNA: TGTGCCAGCAGCGGCGGTAGAACTGGGGCCAACGTCCTGACTTTC.

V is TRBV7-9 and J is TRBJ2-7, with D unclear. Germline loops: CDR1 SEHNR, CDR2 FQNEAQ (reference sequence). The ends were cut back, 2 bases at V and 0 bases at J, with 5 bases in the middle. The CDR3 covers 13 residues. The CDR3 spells CASSLPSSYEQYF. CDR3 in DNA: TGTGCCAGCAGCTTACCGAGCTCCTACGAGCAGTACTTC.

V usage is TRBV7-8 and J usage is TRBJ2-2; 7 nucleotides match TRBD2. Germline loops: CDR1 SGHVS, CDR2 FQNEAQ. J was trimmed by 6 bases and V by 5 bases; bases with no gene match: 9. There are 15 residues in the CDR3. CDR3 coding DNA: TGTGCCAGCAGCCCCGGGGGGACGGTGCCCGGGGAGCTGTTTTTT. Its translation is CASSPGGTVPGELFF.

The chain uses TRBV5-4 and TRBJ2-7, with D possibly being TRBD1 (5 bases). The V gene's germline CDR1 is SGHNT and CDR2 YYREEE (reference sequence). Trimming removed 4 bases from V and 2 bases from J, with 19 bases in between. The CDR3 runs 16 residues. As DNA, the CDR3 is TGTGCCAGCAGCCGCGACGTGTGGGGCAGTACCTACGAGCAGTACTTC. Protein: CASSRDVWGSTYEQYF.

CDR3: CAISGSGGYGYTF. The CDR3 nucleotides read TGTGCCATCAGTGGCTCAGGAGGATATGGCTACACCTTC. The rearrangement links TRBV10-3 to TRBJ1-2; D call uncertain. Germline CDR1 ENHRY, CDR2 SYGVKD. V was trimmed by 4 bases and J by 5 bases, leaving 11 bases between them. The CDR3 is made up of 13 amino acids.

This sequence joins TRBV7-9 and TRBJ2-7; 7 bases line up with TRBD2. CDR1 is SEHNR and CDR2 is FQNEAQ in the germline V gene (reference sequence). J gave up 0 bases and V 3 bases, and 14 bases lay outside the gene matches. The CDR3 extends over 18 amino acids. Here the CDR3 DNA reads TGTGCCAGCAGCTTCCGCGCGGGAGATTTGGGAGGCTCCTACGAGCAGTACTTC. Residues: CASSFRAGDLGGSYEQYF.

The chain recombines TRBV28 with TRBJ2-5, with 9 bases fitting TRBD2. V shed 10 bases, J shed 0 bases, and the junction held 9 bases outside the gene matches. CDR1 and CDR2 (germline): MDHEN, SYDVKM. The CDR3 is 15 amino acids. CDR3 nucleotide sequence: TGTGCCACCCGAGCGGGAGGACCGTACCAAGAGACCCAGTACTTC. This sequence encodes CATRAGGPYQETQYF. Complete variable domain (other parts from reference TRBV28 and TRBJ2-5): DVKVTQSSRYLVKRTGEKVFLECVQDMDHENMFWYRQDPGLGLRLIYFSYDVKMKEKGDIPEGYSVSREKKERFSLILESASTNQTSMYLCATRAGGPYQETQYFGPGTRLLVL.

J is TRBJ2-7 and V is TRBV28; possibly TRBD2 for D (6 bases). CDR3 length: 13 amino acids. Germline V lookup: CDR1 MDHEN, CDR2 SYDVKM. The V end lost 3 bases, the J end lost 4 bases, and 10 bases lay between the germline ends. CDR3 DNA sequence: TGTGCCAGCAGTTTCACTAGCTTGTACGAGCAGTACTTC. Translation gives CASSFTSLYEQYF.

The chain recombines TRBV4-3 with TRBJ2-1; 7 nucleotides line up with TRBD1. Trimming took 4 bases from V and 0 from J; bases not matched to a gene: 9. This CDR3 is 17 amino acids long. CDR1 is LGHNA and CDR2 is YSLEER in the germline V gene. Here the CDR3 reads CASSPLRGGGSYNEQFF. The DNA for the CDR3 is TGCGCCAGCAGCCCCCTTCGAGGGGGCGGCTCCTACAATGAGCAGTTCTTC.

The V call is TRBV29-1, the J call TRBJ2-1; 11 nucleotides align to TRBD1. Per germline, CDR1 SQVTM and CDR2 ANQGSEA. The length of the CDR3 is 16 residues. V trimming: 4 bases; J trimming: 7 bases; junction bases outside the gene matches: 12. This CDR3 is CSVAMKGQGGRNEQFF. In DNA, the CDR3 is TGCAGCGTTGCGATGAAGGGACAGGGGGGAAGGAATGAGCAGTTCTTC.

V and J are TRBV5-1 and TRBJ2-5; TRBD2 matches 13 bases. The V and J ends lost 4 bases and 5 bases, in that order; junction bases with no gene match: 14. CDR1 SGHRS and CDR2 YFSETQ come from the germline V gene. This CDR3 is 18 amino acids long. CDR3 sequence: CASSQGLAGSGFSETQYF. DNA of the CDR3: TGCGCCAGCAGCCAGGGACTAGCGGGGTCCGGGTTTTCCGAGACCCAGTACTTC.

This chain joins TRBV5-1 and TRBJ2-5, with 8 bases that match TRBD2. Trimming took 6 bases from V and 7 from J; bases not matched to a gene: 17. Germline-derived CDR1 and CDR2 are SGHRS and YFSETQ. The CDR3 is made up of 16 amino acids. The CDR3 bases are TGCGCCAGCACCATTTCAACGGGAGGGCCTAGTGTGACCCAGTACTTC. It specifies CASTISTGGPSVTQYF.

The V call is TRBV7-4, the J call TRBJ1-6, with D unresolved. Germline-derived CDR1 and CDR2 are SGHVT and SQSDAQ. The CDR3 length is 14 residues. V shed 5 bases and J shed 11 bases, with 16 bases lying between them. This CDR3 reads CASSLRVGEAPLHF. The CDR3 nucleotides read TGTGCCAGCAGCCTCCGAGTGGGTGAGGCACCCCTCCACTTT.

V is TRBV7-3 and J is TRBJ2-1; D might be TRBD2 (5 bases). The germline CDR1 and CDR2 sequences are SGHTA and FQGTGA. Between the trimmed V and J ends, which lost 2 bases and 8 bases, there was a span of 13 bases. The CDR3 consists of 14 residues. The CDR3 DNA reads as TGTGCCAGCAGCTTAGCGGGCCCCTCGGATGAGCAGTTCTTC. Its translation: CASSLAGPSDEQFF.

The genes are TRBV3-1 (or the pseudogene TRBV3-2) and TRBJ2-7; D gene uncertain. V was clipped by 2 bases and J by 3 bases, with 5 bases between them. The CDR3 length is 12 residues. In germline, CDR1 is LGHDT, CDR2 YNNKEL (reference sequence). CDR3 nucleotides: TGTGCCAGCAGCCAATCCCGCTACGAGCAGTACTTC. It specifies CASSQSRYEQYF.